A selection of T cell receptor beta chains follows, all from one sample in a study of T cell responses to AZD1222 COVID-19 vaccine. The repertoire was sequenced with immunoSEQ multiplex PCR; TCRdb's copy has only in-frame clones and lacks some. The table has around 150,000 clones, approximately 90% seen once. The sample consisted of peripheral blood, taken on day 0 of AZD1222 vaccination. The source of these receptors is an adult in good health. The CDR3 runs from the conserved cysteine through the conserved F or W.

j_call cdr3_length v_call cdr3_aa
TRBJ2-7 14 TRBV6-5 CASSQRGTGSEQYF
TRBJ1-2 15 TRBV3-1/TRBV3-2 CASSQVGASGYGYTF
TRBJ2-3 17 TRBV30 CAWLKGLGTGTTDTQYF
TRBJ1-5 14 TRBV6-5 CASSYSNSNQPQHF
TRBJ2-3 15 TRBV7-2 CASSLASRVGDTQYF
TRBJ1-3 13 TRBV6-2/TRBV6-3 CASSYATGNTIYF
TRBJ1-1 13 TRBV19 CATIDRLNTEAFF
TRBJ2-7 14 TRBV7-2 CASSLGFGSYEQYF
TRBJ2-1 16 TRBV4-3 CASSQYLRQGMDEQFF
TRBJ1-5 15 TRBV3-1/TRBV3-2 CASSLKTGRNQPQHF
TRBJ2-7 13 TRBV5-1 CASSLDSLYEQYF
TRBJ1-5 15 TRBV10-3 CAISESGDRDQPQHF
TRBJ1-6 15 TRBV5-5 CASSLITAYNSPLHF
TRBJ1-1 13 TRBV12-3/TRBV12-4 CASNRRGDTEAFF
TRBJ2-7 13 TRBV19 CASSPGVRDEQYF
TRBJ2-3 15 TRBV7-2 CASSIWAGATDTQYF
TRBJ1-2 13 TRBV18 CASSETVEYGYTF
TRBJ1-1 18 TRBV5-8 CASSLFRGDLSVGTEAFF
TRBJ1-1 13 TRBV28 CASSSTGITEAFF
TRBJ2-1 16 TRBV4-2 CASSKTEESSYNEQFF
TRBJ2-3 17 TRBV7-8 CASSLAAASGSRDTQYF
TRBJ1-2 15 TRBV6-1 CASSEAPGQAYGYTF
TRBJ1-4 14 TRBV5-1 CASSLFGQDEKLFF
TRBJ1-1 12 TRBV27 CASSSMNTEAFF